One T cell receptor (beta chain) is described in this entry. Its antigen is currently unknown. The data were obtained in a study of T cell repertoires in cytomegalovirus infection. Study background: HLA-B-restricted CMV epitopes that are well studied, plus recently identified HLA-C-restricted ones, were used by the study. Indicated by public TCR beta signatures were CMV infection and matching HLA type.

TCRdb re-derived calls from the reads in MiXCR, one entry per CDR3 protein. This table holds fewer than 900,000 distinct CDR3 sequences, 25% to 30% found once. Study-wide results and caveats: HLA-C-restricted TCR beta clonotypes specific for CMV led the ex vivo response. The cumulative frequency of public TCR beta families distinguished individuals who carried CMV together with the relevant HLA.

Germline V CDR1 and CDR2: SGDLS, YYNGEE. V gave up 3 bases and J gave up 3 bases; unmatched junction bases: 10. The CDR3 is 16 amino acids. This clonotype originated in a human donor in good health (CMV status not recorded). Some clones in this sample may be carry-over from other donors' samples. The chain carries TRBV9 and TRBJ1-1; the match to TRBD1 covers 8 bases. The specimen comprised cultured CD8+ T cells from PBMCs, sampled from culture after CMV antigen stimulation. The CDR3 nucleotides read TGTGCCAGCAGCGGGACAGGGCCGCGGGGGGACACTGAAGCTTTCTTT. Translation gives CASSGTGPRGDTEAFF.